These T cell receptor beta chains were read from a single sample in a study of T cell responses to AZD1222 COVID-19 vaccine. TCRdb keeps only in-frame clones here, not all; method: immunoSEQ multiplex PCR. Altogether 80,000 to 100,000 clones are present, around nine tenths being singletons, with the ten largest covering approximately 7.5%. The sample was peripheral blood, taken on day 0 of AZD1222 vaccination. The receptors stem from an adult in good health. The CDR3 runs from the conserved cysteine through the conserved F or W. D genes are given only for firm matches. Only part of the rows carry a size: once, few, many, or a class if the clone is expanded.

abundance,d_gene,len,j_gene,v_gene,CDR3nt,CDR3aa
NA,TRBD1,20,TRBJ1-1,TRBV3-1/TRBV3-2,TGTGCCAGCAGCCAACCGGCTCCAGGACAGGGCCAAATTGGGAACACTGAAGCTTTCTTT,CASSQPAPGQGQIGNTEAFF
few,NA,14,TRBJ2-2,TRBV11-2,TGTGCCAGCAGCTTAAAGCGGTTCACCGGGGAGCTGTTTTTT,CASSLKRFTGELFF
NA,NA,14,TRBJ1-5,TRBV7-8,TGTGCCAGCAGCTTGGAGGATAGCAATCAGCCCCAGCATTTT,CASSLEDSNQPQHF
NA,TRBD2,16,TRBJ2-2,TRBV11-2,TGTGCCAGCAGCTTACCTAGCGGGAGTGGTGTCGGGGAGCTGTTTTTT,CASSLPSGSGVGELFF
once,TRBD1,16,TRBJ1-3,TRBV24-1,TGTGCCACCAGTGAGGGGGGACAGAACTCTGGAAACACCATATATTTT,CATSEGGQNSGNTIYF
NA,NA,13,TRBJ1-1,TRBV19,TGTGCCAGTAGGGGAGACCTGCGGACTGAAGCTTTCTTT,CASRGDLRTEAFF
NA,NA,12,TRBJ2-3,TRBV3-1/TRBV3-2,TGTGCCAGCAGCAAGGGGTCAGATACGCAGTATTTT,CASSKGSDTQYF
NA,NA,16,TRBJ1-3,TRBV19,TGTGCCAGTGACGCGGGCGGGAGGTCTTCTGGAAACACCATATATTTT,CASDAGGRSSGNTIYF
NA,NA,14,TRBJ1-2,TRBV6-5,TGTGCCAGCAGCCTTACAGTCATCTCTTATGGCTACACCTTC,CASSLTVISYGYTF
NA,NA,15,TRBJ1-4,TRBV7-2,TGTGCCAGCAGCCAGAAGGGCCAGGGCCATGAAAAACTGTTTTTT,CASSQKGQGHEKLFF
NA,NA,15,TRBJ2-1,TRBV21-1,TGTGCCAGCAGCAAAGGGGGACTAGCGGGAGTCGAGCAGTTCTTC,CASSKGGLAGVEQFF
NA,NA,16,TRBJ1-2,TRBV4-2,TGTGCCAGCAGCCCGACAATGCAGAAGCCTAACTATGGCTACACCTTC,CASSPTMQKPNYGYTF
medium-sized,TRBD2,14,TRBJ2-7,TRBV5-1,TGCGCCAGCAGCTTGGCGGGAGGGCCCTACGAGCAGTACTTC,CASSLAGGPYEQYF
NA,NA,14,TRBJ1-2,TRBV7-8,TGTGCCAGCAGCTCGACAGCCCCTAACTATGGCTACACCTTC,CASSSTAPNYGYTF
NA,TRBD1,15,TRBJ2-7,TRBV28,TGTGCCAGCAGCCCGAGAGGGACAGCCAACTACGAGCAGTACTTC,CASSPRGTANYEQYF
NA,TRBD2,15,TRBJ2-2,TRBV5-1,TGCGCCAGCAGCTACGGGGGGACGAACACCGGGGAGCTGTTTTTT,CASSYGGTNTGELFF
NA,TRBD2,14,TRBJ2-7,TRBV18,TGTGCCAGCTCAGAGACTAGCGAGTTCTACGAGCAGTACTTC,CASSETSEFYEQYF
once,NA,15,TRBJ2-7,TRBV5-3,TGTGCCAGAAGCTTGGTGGACACCGGTACCTACGAGCAGTACTTC,CARSLVDTGTYEQYF
NA,NA,15,TRBJ2-6,TRBV12-2,TGTGGGGCGGGCTCTTTTGAATCTGGGGCCAACGTCCTGACTTTC,CGAGSFESGANVLTF
NA,NA,15,TRBJ1-3,TRBV18,TGTGCCAGCTCACCACCCACATCGGGTGGAAACACCATATATTTT,CASSPPTSGGNTIYF
NA,NA,13,TRBJ2-1,TRBV6-5,TGTGCCAGCAGCCAGGACACTTACAATGAGCAGTTCTTC,CASSQDTYNEQFF
NA,NA,15,TRBJ1-2,TRBV18,TGTGCCAGCTCACCACAGGAAGGGGCTAACTATGGCTACACCTTC,CASSPQEGANYGYTF
few,NA,14,TRBJ1-5,TRBV3-1/TRBV3-2,TGTGCCAGCAGCCCGGGCTTGGTGAATCAGCCCCAGCATTTT,CASSPGLVNQPQHF
NA,TRBD1,16,TRBJ1-4,TRBV7-9,TGTGCCAGCAGCTCGGGACAGGGGGGGAAGAACGAAAAACTGTTTTTT,CASSSGQGGKNEKLFF
NA,NA,13,TRBJ1-1,TRBV11-2,TGTGCCAGCAGCTTAGGTGGTGCCGGGGGAGCTTTCTTT,CASSLGGAGGAFF
NA,TRBD2,15,TRBJ2-2,TRBV5-4,TGTGCCAGCAGCCCAGCGGGGGGGAACACCGGGGAGCTGTTTTTT,CASSPAGGNTGELFF
NA,TRBD1,13,TRBJ1-2,TRBV28,TGTGCCAGCAGCCCGGGACAGGGGTATGGCTACACCTTC,CASSPGQGYGYTF
NA,NA,14,TRBJ1-2,TRBV23-1,TGCGCCAGCAGCCTCGGTACAGGGAACTATGGCTACACCTTC,CASSLGTGNYGYTF
NA,NA,15,TRBJ1-2,TRBV6-5,TGTGCCAGCAGTTATGACTTCAACCTCAGAGGCGGCTACACCTTC,CASSYDFNLRGGYTF
NA,NA,11,TRBJ2-7,TRBV10-3,TGTGCCACGTTGGGCGGGTACGAGCAGTACTTC,CATLGGYEQYF
NA,TRBD1,16,TRBJ2-1,TRBV5-1,TGCGCCAGCAGCTGGACAGGGACGAAGGCAAACAATGAGCAGTTCTTC,CASSWTGTKANNEQFF
NA,TRBD1,14,TRBJ2-7,TRBV7-3,TGTGCCAGCAGCACGACAGGGCATGACGACGAGCAGTACTTC,CASSTTGHDDEQYF
NA,NA,10,TRBJ2-5,TRBV20-1,TGCAGTGCTGGGCAACAGACCCAGTACTTC,CSAGQQTQYF
NA,NA,15,TRBJ2-5,TRBV7-6,TGTGCCAGCAGCTCCTTTAGCAGAGTCCAAGAGACCCAGTACTTC,CASSSFSRVQETQYF
NA,NA,14,TRBJ1-6,TRBV27,TGTGCCAGCAGTTTCGGAGGGTCCGACGCACCCCTCCACTTT,CASSFGGSDAPLHF
NA,TRBD1,15,TRBJ1-2,TRBV6-5,TGTGCCAGCAGTCACCCGGGACAGGGAGACTATGGCTACACCTTC,CASSHPGQGDYGYTF
NA,NA,11,TRBJ2-7,TRBV28,TGTGCCAGTCATACACGCTACGAGCAGTACTTC,CASHTRYEQYF
NA,TRBD2,20,TRBJ2-6,TRBV15,TGTGCCACCAGCAGAGATCGGGGACTAGCGGGAATTTCCGGGGCCAACGTCCTGACTTTC,CATSRDRGLAGISGANVLTF
NA,NA,14,TRBJ2-7,TRBV5-1,TGCGCCAGCAGCTTGTCAGACACAACCTACGAGCAGTACTTC,CASSLSDTTYEQYF
NA,TRBD2,14,TRBJ2-5,TRBV9,TGTGCCAGCAGAGTCGGACTAGCGGTTGGAACCCAGTACTTC,CASRVGLAVGTQYF
NA,TRBD1,16,TRBJ1-6,TRBV9,TGTGCCAGCAGCGCCTCGGTGGACAGGGGAGTTTCACCCCTCCACTTT,CASSASVDRGVSPLHF
NA,TRBD1,14,TRBJ1-2,TRBV6-5,TGTGCCAGCAGCGGACAGGGGGCCTGGAATGGCTACACCTTC,CASSGQGAWNGYTF
NA,NA,15,TRBJ2-3,TRBV2,TGTGCCAGCAGTTCCGGGACCACCGGGTCAGATACGCAGTATTTT,CASSSGTTGSDTQYF
NA,NA,15,TRBJ2-5,TRBV7-2,TGTGCCAGCAGCTCCGGACGCGGGTACCAAGAGACCCAGTACTTC,CASSSGRGYQETQYF
NA,TRBD1,15,TRBJ1-5,TRBV9,TGTGCCAGCAGCGTATCAGGGGGGAGCAATCAGCCCCAGCATTTT,CASSVSGGSNQPQHF
NA,NA,13,TRBJ2-2,TRBV28,TGTGCCAGCAGTGCTGGGGGCACCGGGGAGCTGTTTTTT,CASSAGGTGELFF
once,NA,13,TRBJ1-1,TRBV9,TGTGCCAGCAGCGTAGAGGCGGGGGGTCAAGCTTTCTTT,CASSVEAGGQAFF
NA,TRBD1,14,TRBJ1-1,TRBV2,TGTGCCAGCAGGGGACAGGGGGCGAGTACTGAAGCTTTCTTT,CASRGQGASTEAFF
NA,NA,17,TRBJ2-3,TRBV24-1,TGTGCCACCAGTGATTCCGTCCGGCGAGCTAGCACAGATACGCAGTATTTT,CATSDSVRRASTDTQYF
once,TRBD1,15,TRBJ1-6,TRBV19,TGTGCCAGTAGTTCCGGGACAGCAATTAATTCACCCCTCCACTTT,CASSSGTAINSPLHF
few,TRBD1,18,TRBJ1-1,TRBV27,TGTGCCAGCAGTTCCATCCCCCCTGGACAGGGGCTCGGCACTGAAGCTTTCTTT,CASSSIPPGQGLGTEAFF